The 3 T cell receptor beta chains below come from one sample, sequenced in a study of blood T cell repertoires in COVID-19. This table comes from immunoSEQ multiplex PCR, and its TCRdb copy is limited to in-frame clones, with some not included. The profile covers about 400,000 clones, with 70% to 90% appearing a single time and 1.4% taken by the ten largest. The material sequenced was peripheral blood. The source of these receptors is a young woman with active or convalescent COVID-19.

The gene calls are TRBV4-1 and TRBJ1-5; D remains ambiguous. This CDR3 is built from 17 residues. V lost 0 bases and J lost 1, with 13 bases in between. Germline CDR1 is MGHRA and CDR2 is YSYEKL. The CDR3 DNA sequence: TGCGCCAGCAGCCAAGAGGGCGTTGTTGCGAGCAATCAGCCCCAGCATTTT. As protein: CASSQEGVVASNQPQHF.

The V and J genes are TRBV4-1 and TRBJ2-7; tentative D call: TRBD1 (6 bases). V lost 2 bases, J lost 3 bases, and 14 bases lay in between. CDR3 length equals 15 residues. The germline gives CDR1 MGHRA, CDR2 YSYEKL. CDR3 sequence (DNA): TGCGCCAGCAGCCAACTGACAGGACGCAGCTACGAGCAGTACTTC. Its protein is CASSQLTGRSYEQYF.

This clone has a handful of counts. This chain uses TRBV6-1 with TRBJ1-1, with D unclear. Per germline, CDR1 MNHNS and CDR2 SASEGT. Trimming pared 1 base from V and 4 bases from J, leaving 7 bases between. The CDR3 sequence is 13 residues long. DNA for the CDR3: TGTGCCAGCAGTGAAGATCCCAGCACTGAAGCTTTCTTT. Translating it yields CASSEDPSTEAFF.